One sample yielded the 12 T cell receptor beta chains listed below, sequenced in a study of cytomegalovirus exposure and HLA in healthy donors. Vbeta (60) and Jbeta (13) primers were used in the PCR. Measured with immunoSEQ multiplex PCR; TCRdb has only the in-frame clones, and not every one. Among 97,000 or so clones listed, roughly 81% were seen once. Sequencing was carried out using PBMCs. These receptors were collected from a man aged 35 to 55 in good health and CMV-seronegative.

This clone has just a few counts. V and J are TRBV2 and TRBJ1-2; TRBD1 agrees at 7 bases. J was trimmed by 8 bases and V by 6 bases; bases with no gene match: 9. Germline lookup yields CDR1 SNHLY and CDR2 FYNNEI. The CDR3 contains 13 residues. CDR3 sequence (DNA): TGTGCCAGCAGCGAGGGACAGCACAACGGCTACACCTTC. This encodes CASSEGQHNGYTF.

The chain links TRBV5-6 to TRBJ2-5; TRBD2 aligns across 7 bases. The germline V gene encodes CDR1 SGHDT and CDR2 YYEEEE. The CDR3 extends over 15 amino acids. Trimming removed 3 bases from V and 1 base from J; junction bases left unmatched: 6. CDR3: CASSSPGGIQETQYF. In DNA, the CDR3 is TGTGCCAGCAGCTCACCCGGGGGGATCCAAGAGACCCAGTACTTC.

This chain uses TRBV6-1 with TRBJ1-1; 9 bases line up with TRBD1. Germline V gene lookup returns CDR1 MNHNS and CDR2 SASEGT. J lost 5 bases, V lost 6 bases, and 7 bases had no gene match. The length of the CDR3 is 14 residues. CDR3: CASRDRGSGTEAFF. For the CDR3, the DNA is TGTGCCAGCAGGGACAGGGGTAGCGGAACTGAAGCTTTCTTT.

The V and J genes are TRBV5-5 and TRBJ2-5, with 10 bases fitting TRBD1. Germline values: CDR1 SGHKS, CDR2 YYEKEE (reference sequence). The V and J ends lost 4 bases and 5 bases, in that order; junction bases with no gene match: 8. The CDR3 extends over 15 amino acids. CDR3 residues: CASSDDRGRGETQYF. DNA for the CDR3: TGTGCCAGCAGCGATGACAGGGGGCGCGGGGAGACCCAGTACTTC.

The chain combines TRBV14 with TRBJ2-1; D might be TRBD1 (6 bases). This CDR3 region has 13 residues. V dropped 4 bases and J dropped 9 bases, with 13 bases sitting between them. Germline V lookup: CDR1 SGHDN, CDR2 FVKESK. As DNA, the CDR3 is TGTGCCAGCAGCCTCACAGGGCCCAGTGAGCAGTTCTTC. Its translation: CASSLTGPSEQFF.

This chain uses TRBV2 with TRBJ2-1, with 10 positions matching TRBD2. Germline V gene data show CDR1 as SNHLY and CDR2 as FYNNEI. The CDR3 is made up of 15 amino acids. V was pared by 10 bases and J by 8 bases, with 14 bases of the junction left unmatched. The CDR3 region has the DNA TGTGCCACCAGACTCCTAGCGGGGGCCTTCGATGAGCAGTTCTTC. Its translation: CATRLLAGAFDEQFF.

CDR3 amino acids: CASSPEKTSTEAFF. The CDR3 DNA sequence: TGTGCCAGCTCACCGGAGAAAACGAGCACTGAAGCTTTCTTT. This chain links TRBV18 with TRBJ1-1; D uncertain. V lost 3 bases to trimming and J lost 4 bases, with 12 bases between them. The CDR3 consists of 14 residues. Looked up from germline, CDR1 is KGHSH and CDR2 is LQKENI.

This chain links TRBV5-6 with TRBJ1-3; D is ambiguous. The V end was cut by 4 bases, the J end by 7 bases, with 6 bases between. Germline CDR1 SGHDT, CDR2 YYEEEE. CDR3 length equals 11 residues. DNA for the CDR3: TGTGCCAGCAGCCTTGCGAACACCATATATTTT. Its translation: CASSLANTIYF.

The chain joins TRBV15 to TRBJ2-5; TRBD1 agrees at 9 bases. The J call may be faulty, since TRBJ2-7 better matches the DNA end. Per the germline V gene, CDR1 is LNHNV and CDR2 is YYDKDF (reference sequence). The CDR3 has 14 residues. The CDR3 DNA is TGTGCCACCAGCCCACGACAGGGGGGATTCGAGCAGTACTTC. Translated: CATSPRQGGFEQYF.

On this clone itself: One end of the junction varies from germline; a read error may be responsible. Other DNA sequences from this sample encode an identical CDR3 as well. The chain recombines TRBV5-8 with TRBJ2-6, with D possibly TRBD1 on 5 matching bases. CDR1 SGHTS and CDR2 YDEGEE come from the germline V gene. This CDR3 has 14 residues. The CDR3 here is CAPARVSGANVLTF. CDR3 bases: TGTGCTCCCGCCCGGGTATCTGGGGCCAACGTCCTAACTTTC. Combining the CDR3 with reference TRBV5-8 and TRBJ2-6 gives the whole variable domain EAGVTQSPTHLIKTRGQQATLRCSPISGHTSVYWYQQALGLGLQFLLWYDEGEERNRGNFPPRFSGRQFPNYSSELNVNALELEDSALYLCAPARVSGANVLTFGAGSRLTVL.

The chain joins TRBV30 to TRBJ2-1, with 9 nucleotides matching TRBD1. J was trimmed by 7 bases and V by 5 bases; bases with no gene match: 3. Germline values: CDR1 GTSNPN, CDR2 SVGIG (reference sequence). The CDR3 runs 12 residues. The CDR3 DNA reads as TGTGCCTGGGGGGACAGGGAAAATGAGCAGTTCTTC. As protein: CAWGDRENEQFF.

V usage is TRBV5-1 and J usage is TRBJ2-1; no reliable D call. The CDR3 has 14 amino acids. Deletions cut 3 bases from V and 7 bases from J, with 14 bases between. Germline V gene lookup returns CDR1 SGHRS and CDR2 YFSETQ. The CDR3 here is CASSSGSNRNEQFF. For the CDR3, the DNA is TGCGCCAGCAGCTCAGGATCGAATCGGAATGAGCAGTTCTTC.